This T cell receptor (beta chain) was found in a study of regulatory T cells in long-lasting Graves disease. General observations from the study: In persistent patients, shared public clonotypes (around 2,600) outnumbered those in new patients (approximately 880). Persistent-disease Graves' patients showed less TCR diversity than new cases.

CDR3 regions were amplified by Arm-PCR using iRepertoire HTBI primers to build TCR beta libraries. MiXCR, applied by TCRdb to the multiplex PCR reads, yields one record per CDR3 protein. Altogether about 290,000 distinct CDR3 sequences are present, 20% to 25% being singletons, with the ten largest covering about 56%. Noted time point: persistent/refractory GD, antithyroid drugs over 5 years with positive TRAb. TCR sequences were obtained from RNA taken from PBMCs. This clonotype was found once. Its antigen remains unidentified. The TCR comes from a female donor with Graves disease. This specimen consisted of peripheral blood mononuclear cells (PBMCs), obtained when the disease was refractory, from a patient treated with antithyroid drugs.

Here the CDR3 DNA reads TGTGCCAGTAGTCGAGCGGGGAACCAAGAGACCCAGTACTTC. Residues: CASSRAGNQETQYF. This sequence joins TRBV19 and TRBJ2-5; 7 bases agree with TRBD2. V lost 5 bases, J lost 0 bases, and 3 bases stayed unmatched. This CDR3 has 14 amino acids. Germline V gives CDR1 LNHDA, CDR2 SQIVND (reference sequence).